This T cell receptor (beta chain) was profiled in a study of T cells after yellow fever vaccination. TCRdb re-called the 5' RACE reads with MiXCR, one entry per CDR3 protein. The sample lists about 130,000 distinct CDR3 sequences, 7.4% occurring once. This clonotype was counted at least ten times. The sample was CD4+ T cells sorted from PBMCs, taken 10 days after the first yellow fever vaccination. This receptor was obtained from a man between 18 and 29 years old who received the YFV17D yellow fever vaccine.

Here the CDR3 reads CATNKGLEETQYF. The CDR3 DNA sequence: TGTGCCACCAATAAGGGATTGGAAGAGACCCAGTACTTC. The J gene is TRBJ2-5, the V gene TRBV13; D is unresolved. Germline CDR1 and CDR2: PRHDT and FYEKMQ (reference sequence). Trimming removed 10 bases at V and 3 bases at J, with 15 bases between. This CDR3 contains 13 residues.